Here is one T cell receptor beta chain with its context. The antigen is not known. This sample is drawn from a study of T cell responses to AZD1222 COVID-19 vaccine. Study-level findings and limits: Spike-specific TCRs gained breadth and depth after people received two AZD1222 doses. The reported proportion of spike-specific TCRs targeting unmutated variant regions was nearly half. At baseline, seropositivity was found in only a handful of AZD1222 recipients.

The length of the CDR3 is 15 residues. V gave up 2 bases and J gave up 6 bases; unmatched junction bases: 6. The germline V gene encodes CDR1 MNHEY and CDR2 SMNVEV (reference sequence). TCRdb's table, derived via immunoSEQ multiplex PCR, lists solely in-frame clones and lacks some. The table has 100,000 to 150,000 clones, about 90% seen once. The sample in question was peripheral blood, obtained on day 0 of AZD1222 vaccination. J is TRBJ2-2 and V is TRBV27; 7 bases are a match to TRBD2. The receptor was derived from an adult in good health. This CDR3 is CASSLDGGGAGELFF. DNA of the CDR3: TGTGCCAGCAGTTTAGACGGGGGAGGGGCCGGGGAGCTGTTTTTT.